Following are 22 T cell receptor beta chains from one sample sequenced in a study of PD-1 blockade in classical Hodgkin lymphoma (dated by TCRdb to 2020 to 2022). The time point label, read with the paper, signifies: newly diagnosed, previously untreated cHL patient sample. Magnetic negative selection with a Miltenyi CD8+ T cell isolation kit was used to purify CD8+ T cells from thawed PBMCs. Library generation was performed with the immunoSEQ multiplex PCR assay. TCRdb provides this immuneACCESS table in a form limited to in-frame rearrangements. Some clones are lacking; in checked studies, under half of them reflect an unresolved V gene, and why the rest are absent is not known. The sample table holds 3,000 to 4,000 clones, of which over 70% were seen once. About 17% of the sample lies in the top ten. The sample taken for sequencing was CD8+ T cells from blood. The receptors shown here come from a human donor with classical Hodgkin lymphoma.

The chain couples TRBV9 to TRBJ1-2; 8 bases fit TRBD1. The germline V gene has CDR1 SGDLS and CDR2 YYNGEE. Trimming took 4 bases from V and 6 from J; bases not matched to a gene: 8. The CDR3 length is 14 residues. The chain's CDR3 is CASSPQGASHGYTF. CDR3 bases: TGTGCCAGCAGCCCCCAGGGGGCTTCGCATGGCTACACCTTC.

The CDR3 region has the DNA TGTGCCAGCAGTTTTCTAGCGGAGGACAACGAGCAGTACTTC. This gives the protein CASSFLAEDNEQYF. The J gene is TRBJ2-7, the V gene TRBV28; 7 bases are a match to TRBD2. Looked up from germline, CDR1 is MDHEN and CDR2 is SYDVKM. The CDR3 has 14 amino acids. V dropped 3 bases and J dropped 5; count of bases not matched to a gene: 7.

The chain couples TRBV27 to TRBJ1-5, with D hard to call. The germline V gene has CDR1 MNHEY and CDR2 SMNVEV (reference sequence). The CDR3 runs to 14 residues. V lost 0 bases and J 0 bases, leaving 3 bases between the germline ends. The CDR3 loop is CASSLSYSNQPQHF. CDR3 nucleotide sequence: TGTGCCAGCAGTTTATCTTATAGCAATCAGCCCCAGCATTTT.

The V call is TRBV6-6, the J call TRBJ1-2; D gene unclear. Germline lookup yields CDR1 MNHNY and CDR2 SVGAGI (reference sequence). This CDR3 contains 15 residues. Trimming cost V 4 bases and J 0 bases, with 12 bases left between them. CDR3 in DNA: TGTGCCAGCAGTTCCCCCCCCGGAGCTAACTATGGCTACACCTTC. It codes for CASSSPPGANYGYTF.

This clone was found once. This chain's CDR3 is CASSFTGGYEQYF. In DNA form, the CDR3 reads TGCGCCAGCAGCTTCACAGGGGGCTACGAGCAGTACTTC. V gene TRBV5-1 combines with J gene TRBJ2-7; 8 nucleotides match TRBD1. The CDR3 is 13 residues long. Looked up from germline, CDR1 is SGHRS and CDR2 is YFSETQ. V trimming: 2 bases; J trimming: 3 bases; junction bases outside the gene matches: 1.

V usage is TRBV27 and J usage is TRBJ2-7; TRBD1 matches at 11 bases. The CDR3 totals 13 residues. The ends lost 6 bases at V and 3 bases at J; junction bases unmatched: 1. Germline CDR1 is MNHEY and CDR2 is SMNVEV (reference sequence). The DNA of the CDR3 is TGTGCCAGCAGGGGGACAGGGGGCTACGAGCAGTACTTC. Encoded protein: CASRGTGGYEQYF.

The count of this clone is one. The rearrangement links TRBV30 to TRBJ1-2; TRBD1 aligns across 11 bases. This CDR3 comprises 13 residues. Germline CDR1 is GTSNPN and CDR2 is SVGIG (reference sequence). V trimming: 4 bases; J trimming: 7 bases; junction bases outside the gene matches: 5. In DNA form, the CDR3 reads TGTGCCTGGAATCCCGGACAGGGGGCTGGCTACACCTTC. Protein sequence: CAWNPGQGAGYTF.

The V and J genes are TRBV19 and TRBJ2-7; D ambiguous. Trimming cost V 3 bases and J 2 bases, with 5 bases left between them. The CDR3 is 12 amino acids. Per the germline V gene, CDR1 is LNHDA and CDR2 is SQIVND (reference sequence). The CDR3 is CASSIGPYEQYF. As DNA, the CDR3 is TGTGCCAGTAGTATCGGGCCCTACGAGCAGTACTTC.

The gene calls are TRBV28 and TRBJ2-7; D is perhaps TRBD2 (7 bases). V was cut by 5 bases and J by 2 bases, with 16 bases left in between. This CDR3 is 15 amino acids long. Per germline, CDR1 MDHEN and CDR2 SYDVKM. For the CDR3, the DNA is TGTGCCAGCAGTCCCCTGGGGGGGACAACCTACGAGCAGTACTTC. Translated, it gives CASSPLGGTTYEQYF.

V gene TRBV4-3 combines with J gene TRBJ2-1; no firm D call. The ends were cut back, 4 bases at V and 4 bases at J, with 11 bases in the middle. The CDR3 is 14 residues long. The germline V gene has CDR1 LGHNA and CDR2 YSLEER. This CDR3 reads CASSPLYSYNEQFF. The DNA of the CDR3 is TGCGCCAGCAGCCCCCTATACTCTTACAATGAGCAGTTCTTC.

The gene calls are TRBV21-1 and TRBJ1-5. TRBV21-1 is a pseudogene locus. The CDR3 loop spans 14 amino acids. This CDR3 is CASSKNPPTQPQHF. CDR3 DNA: TGTGCCAGCAGCAAGAATCCTCCGACCCAGCCCCAGCATTTT.

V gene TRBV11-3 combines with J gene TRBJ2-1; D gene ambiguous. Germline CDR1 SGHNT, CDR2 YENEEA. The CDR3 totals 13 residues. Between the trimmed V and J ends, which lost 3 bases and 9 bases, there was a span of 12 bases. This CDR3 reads CASSFYIGSEQFF. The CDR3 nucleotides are TGTGCCAGCAGCTTTTACATCGGATCTGAGCAGTTCTTC.

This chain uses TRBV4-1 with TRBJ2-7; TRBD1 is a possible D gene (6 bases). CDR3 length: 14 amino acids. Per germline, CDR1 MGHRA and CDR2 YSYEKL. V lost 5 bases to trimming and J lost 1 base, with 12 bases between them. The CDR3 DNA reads TGCGCCAGCAGCTACTCCAGGGGATCCTACGAGCAGTACTTC. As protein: CASSYSRGSYEQYF.

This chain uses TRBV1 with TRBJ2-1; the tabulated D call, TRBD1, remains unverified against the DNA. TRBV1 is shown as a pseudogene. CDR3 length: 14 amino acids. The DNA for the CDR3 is TGCACCAGCAGCGGGGGCCTGCCCTACAATGAGCAGTTCTTC. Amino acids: CTSSGGLPYNEQFF.

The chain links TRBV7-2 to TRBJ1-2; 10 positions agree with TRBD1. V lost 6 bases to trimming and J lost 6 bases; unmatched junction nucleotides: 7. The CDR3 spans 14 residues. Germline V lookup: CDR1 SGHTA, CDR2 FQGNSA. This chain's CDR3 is CASSLAGTGDGYTF. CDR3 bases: TGTGCCAGCAGTTTGGCCGGGACAGGGGATGGCTACACCTTC.

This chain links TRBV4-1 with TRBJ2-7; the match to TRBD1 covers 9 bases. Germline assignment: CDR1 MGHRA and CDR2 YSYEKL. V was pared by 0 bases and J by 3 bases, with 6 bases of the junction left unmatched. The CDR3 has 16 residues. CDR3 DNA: TGCGCCAGCAGCCAAGAGTGGGACAGGGTCCGCTACGAGCAGTACTTC. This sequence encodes CASSQEWDRVRYEQYF.

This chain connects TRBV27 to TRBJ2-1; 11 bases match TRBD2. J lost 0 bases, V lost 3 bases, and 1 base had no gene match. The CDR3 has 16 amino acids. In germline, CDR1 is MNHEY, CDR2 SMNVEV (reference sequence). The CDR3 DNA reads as TGTGCCAGCAGTTTGACTAGCGGGGCCTCCTACAATGAGCAGTTCTTC. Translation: CASSLTSGASYNEQFF.

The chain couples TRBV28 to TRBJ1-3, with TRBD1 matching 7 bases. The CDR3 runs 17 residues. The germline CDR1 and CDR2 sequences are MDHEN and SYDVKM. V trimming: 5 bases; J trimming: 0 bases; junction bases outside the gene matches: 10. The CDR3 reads CASSTWTGGHSGNTIYF. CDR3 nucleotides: TGTGCCAGCAGTACATGGACAGGCGGTCACTCTGGAAACACCATATATTTT. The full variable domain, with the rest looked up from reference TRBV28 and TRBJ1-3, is DVKVTQSSRYLVKRTGEKVFLECVQDMDHENMFWYRQDPGLGLRLIYFSYDVKMKEKGDIPEGYSVSREKKERFSLILESASTNQTSMYLCASSTWTGGHSGNTIYFGEGSWLTVV.

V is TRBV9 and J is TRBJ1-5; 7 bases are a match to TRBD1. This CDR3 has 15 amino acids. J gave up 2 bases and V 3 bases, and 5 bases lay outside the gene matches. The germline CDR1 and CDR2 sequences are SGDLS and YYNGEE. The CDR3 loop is CASSAGQRGNQPQHF. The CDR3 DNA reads TGTGCCAGCAGCGCGGGACAGAGGGGCAATCAGCCCCAGCATTTT.

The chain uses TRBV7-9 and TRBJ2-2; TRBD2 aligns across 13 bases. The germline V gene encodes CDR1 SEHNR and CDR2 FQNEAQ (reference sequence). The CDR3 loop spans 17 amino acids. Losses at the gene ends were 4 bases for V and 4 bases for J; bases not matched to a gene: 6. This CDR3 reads CASSSRLAGGPTGELFF. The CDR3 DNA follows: TGTGCCAGCAGCTCACGACTAGCGGGAGGACCCACCGGGGAGCTGTTTTTT.

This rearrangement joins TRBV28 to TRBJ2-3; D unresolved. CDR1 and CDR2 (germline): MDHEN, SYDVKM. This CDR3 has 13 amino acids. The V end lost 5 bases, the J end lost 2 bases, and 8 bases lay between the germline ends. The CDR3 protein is CASSPVTTDTQYF. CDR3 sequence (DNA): TGTGCCAGCAGTCCAGTAACCACAGATACGCAGTATTTT. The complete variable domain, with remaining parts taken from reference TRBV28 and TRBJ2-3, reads DVKVTQSSRYLVKRTGEKVFLECVQDMDHENMFWYRQDPGLGLRLIYFSYDVKMKEKGDIPEGYSVSREKKERFSLILESASTNQTSMYLCASSPVTTDTQYFGPGTRLTVL.

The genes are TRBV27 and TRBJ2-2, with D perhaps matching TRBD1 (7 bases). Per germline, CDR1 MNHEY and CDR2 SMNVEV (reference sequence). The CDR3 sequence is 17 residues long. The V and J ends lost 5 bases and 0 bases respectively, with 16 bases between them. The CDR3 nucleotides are TGTGCCAGCAGTGCCTTCAGGGGGGATACGAACACCGGGGAGCTGTTTTTT. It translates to CASSAFRGDTNTGELFF.